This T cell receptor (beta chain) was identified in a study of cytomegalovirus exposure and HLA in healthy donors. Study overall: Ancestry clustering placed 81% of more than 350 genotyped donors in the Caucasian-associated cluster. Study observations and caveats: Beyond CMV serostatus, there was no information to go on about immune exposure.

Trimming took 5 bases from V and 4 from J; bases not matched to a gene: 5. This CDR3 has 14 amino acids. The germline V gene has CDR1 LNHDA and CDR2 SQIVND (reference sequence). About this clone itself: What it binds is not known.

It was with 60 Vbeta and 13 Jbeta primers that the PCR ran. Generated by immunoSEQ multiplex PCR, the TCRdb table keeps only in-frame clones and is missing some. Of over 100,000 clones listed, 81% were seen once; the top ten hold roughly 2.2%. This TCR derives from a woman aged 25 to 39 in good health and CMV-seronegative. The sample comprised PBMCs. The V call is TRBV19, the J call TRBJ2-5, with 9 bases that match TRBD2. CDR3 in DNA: TGTGCCAGTAGTGTAAGCGGGAGGCGAGAGACCCAGTACTTC. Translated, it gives CASSVSGRRETQYF.